These 17 T cell receptor beta chains share one sample of origin, sequenced in a study of cytomegalovirus exposure and HLA in healthy donors. A multiplex PCR was run with 60 Vbeta primers and 13 Jbeta primers. TCRdb keeps only in-frame clones here, not all; method: immunoSEQ multiplex PCR. The data hold approximately 130,000 clones, with approximately 86% observed a single time. Sequencing was done on a sample of PBMCs. All receptors come from a boy younger than 18 in good health and CMV-seronegative.

The J gene is TRBJ2-7, the V gene TRBV4-1, with D possibly TRBD2 on 6 matching bases. The CDR3 has 15 residues. Trimming removed 0 bases at V and 0 bases at J, with 9 bases between. Germline-derived CDR1 and CDR2 are MGHRA and YSYEKL. DNA for the CDR3: TGCGCCAGCAGCCAAGAGGCGGGGACCTCCTACGAGCAGTACTTC. Translation: CASSQEAGTSYEQYF.

The rearrangement joins TRBV7-3 to TRBJ2-2; D is ambiguous. CDR3 length: 14 residues. Trimming removed 5 bases at V and 3 bases at J, with 10 bases between. Germline loops: CDR1 SGHTA, CDR2 FQGTGA. The CDR3, as DNA: TGTGCCAGCAGCGTTTCTAGAGACACCGGGGAGCTGTTTTTT. This encodes CASSVSRDTGELFF.

This clone was seen only once. The chain employs TRBV29-1 and TRBJ1-1; D is undetermined. CDR1 and CDR2 from the germline V gene are SQVTM and ANQGSEA. The V and J ends lost 6 bases and 4 bases respectively, with 18 bases between them. The length of the CDR3 is 14 residues. The CDR3 sequence is CSVGFSAGSTEAFF. CDR3 in DNA: TGCAGCGTCGGATTTTCCGCGGGGAGCACTGAAGCTTTCTTT.

The chain recombines TRBV28 with TRBJ2-7, with 9 bases aligning to TRBD2. The germline CDR1 and CDR2 sequences are MDHEN and SYDVKM. V was pared by 7 bases and J by 0 bases, with 4 bases of the junction left unmatched. This CDR3 comprises 14 residues. CDR3 sequence (DNA): TGTGCCAGCACCCGGACTAGCGACTCCTACGAGCAGTACTTC. Residues: CASTRTSDSYEQYF.

The J gene is TRBJ2-3, the V gene TRBV19; D possibly corresponds to TRBD1 (5 bases). Germline-derived CDR1 and CDR2 are LNHDA and SQIVND (reference sequence). The CDR3 covers 12 residues. V was cut by 5 bases and J by 5 bases, with 8 bases left in between. The CDR3 loop is CASSLRVDTQYF. For the CDR3, the DNA is TGTGCCAGTAGTCTCAGGGTAGATACGCAGTATTTT.

The rearrangement joins TRBV7-9 to TRBJ2-3, with 10 bases identical to TRBD2. The germline CDR1 and CDR2 sequences are SEHNR and FQNEAQ (reference sequence). Trimming cost V 4 bases and J 1 base; bases outside gene matches: 5. The CDR3 length is 16 residues. As DNA, the CDR3 is TGTGCCAGCAGCTCTAGGCTAGCGGGGGGCACAGATACGCAGTATTTT. This encodes CASSSRLAGGTDTQYF.

The chain uses TRBV19 and TRBJ1-5; D is uncertain. Germline CDR1 reads LNHDA; CDR2 reads SQIVND (reference sequence). The CDR3 loop spans 13 amino acids. Trimming took 1 base from V and 9 from J, leaving 10 bases between them. The CDR3 is CASSIALYRPQHF. The DNA of the CDR3 is TGTGCCAGTAGTATAGCGCTCTATAGGCCCCAGCATTTT.

Written as DNA, the CDR3 is TGTGCCAGCAGTCGCGACAGGGGAGAGACCCAGTACTTC. This translates into CASSRDRGETQYF. J is TRBJ2-5 and V is TRBV6-5, with 8 bases identical to TRBD1. This CDR3 contains 13 residues. With 5 bases clipped from V and 4 bases from J, the junction kept 3 bases outside the gene matches. Germline V gene data show CDR1 as MNHEY and CDR2 as SVGAGI.

In its sample, this clone was seen once. The V call is TRBV7-3, the J call TRBJ2-1; 8 bases map to TRBD1. The CDR3 covers 15 residues. The ends lost 2 bases at V and 4 bases at J; junction bases unmatched: 4. Germline V lookup: CDR1 SGHTA, CDR2 FQGTGA. In DNA, the CDR3 is TGTGCCAGCAGCTTAGGACAGGGAGCTTACAATGAGCAGTTCTTC. It codes for CASSLGQGAYNEQFF.

In this sample, this clone turned up once. The chain employs TRBV4-1 and TRBJ1-5; D may be TRBD1 (5 bases). The V end lost 0 bases, the J end lost 4 bases, and 10 bases lay between the germline ends. This CDR3 has 15 residues. Germline V gene data show CDR1 as MGHRA and CDR2 as YSYEKL. The CDR3 DNA follows: TGCGCCAGCAGCCAAGAAGGGGCGCGTAATCAGCCCCAGCATTTT. Protein sequence: CASSQEGARNQPQHF.

This chain joins TRBV5-1 and TRBJ2-3; 14 positions agree with TRBD2. CDR1 and CDR2 from the germline V gene are SGHRS and YFSETQ. The CDR3 contains 15 residues. The V segment lost 3 bases and the J segment 11 bases; nucleotides outside the gene matches: 8. CDR3 sequence reads: CASSSGLAGERGQYF. CDR3 coding DNA: TGCGCCAGCAGCTCGGGACTAGCGGGGGAAAGGGGGCAGTATTTT.

A few counts support this clone. The identical CDR3 is also encoded by other nucleotide sequences in the sample. The chain employs TRBV6-6 and TRBJ2-2; D not certain. Germline loops: CDR1 MNHNY, CDR2 SVGAGI (reference sequence). This CDR3 comprises 15 residues. The germline V and J ends were trimmed by 5 bases and 4 bases, with 14 bases remaining between them. The CDR3 region has the DNA TGTGCCAGCAGTCCCCCCCCGTCCGTCACCGGGGAGCTGTTTTTT. Translated: CASSPPPSVTGELFF.

This chain joins TRBV9 and TRBJ1-1; no firm D call. Germline V gene data show CDR1 as SGDLS and CDR2 as YYNGEE. The CDR3 has 14 residues. V was clipped by 4 bases and J by 2 bases, with 12 bases between them. CDR3 bases: TGTGCCAGCAGCCCCTCGGGAGACAACACTGAAGCTTTCTTT. Amino acids: CASSPSGDNTEAFF.

The chain links TRBV6-1 to TRBJ1-2; D gene ambiguous. Germline V gene data show CDR1 as MNHNS and CDR2 as SASEGT. Deletions cut 3 bases from V and 8 bases from J, with 16 bases between. The CDR3 sequence is 14 residues long. CDR3 in amino acids: CASSDNLGREGYTF. The CDR3 nucleotides read TGTGCCAGCAGTGATAATCTTGGCCGGGAGGGCTACACCTTC.

The CDR3 sequence: CASSGDMNQPQHF. CDR3 sequence (DNA): TGCGCCAGCAGCGGCGACATGAATCAGCCCCAGCATTTT. V and J are TRBV5-1 and TRBJ1-5; D remains unclear. Germline-derived CDR1 and CDR2 are SGHRS and YFSETQ. Trimming removed 4 bases at V and 4 bases at J, with 9 bases between. The CDR3 length is 13 residues.

The chain uses TRBV25-1 and TRBJ2-1; 7 bases agree with TRBD1. V trimming: 6 bases; J trimming: 6 bases; junction bases outside the gene matches: 8. Germline V gives CDR1 MGHDK, CDR2 SYGVNS. The CDR3 covers 14 residues. The CDR3 reads CASRETGYGNEQFF. The CDR3 bases are TGTGCCAGCAGGGAGACAGGGTATGGCAATGAGCAGTTCTTC.

The genes are TRBV9 and TRBJ1-3; TRBD1 matches at 7 bases. CDR1 is SGDLS and CDR2 is YYNGEE in the germline V gene. J lost 3 bases, V lost 0 bases, and 3 bases had no gene match. CDR3 length equals 15 residues. The CDR3, as DNA: TGTGCCAGCAGCGTAGAGGGGGCTCTTGGAAACACCATATATTTT. It encodes CASSVEGALGNTIYF.